Shown below are 31 T cell receptor beta chains from a single sample sequenced in a study of blood T cells in healthy people across ages. Together with a sample-barcoded 5' primer, a J-beta primer mix was included in a second PCR lasting roughly 7 to 11 cycles. TCRdb reprocessed the 5' RACE reads via MiXCR and lists one record per CDR3 protein. The table has 650,000 to 1,000,000 distinct CDR3 sequences, roughly 35% seen once; the top ten hold around 13%. Sequencing used blood. The origin of the receptors is a man between 18 and 35 years old in good health.

J is TRBJ1-6 and V is TRBV12-3 or TRBV12-4, with unresolved D. The germline V and J ends were trimmed by 2 bases and 5 bases, with 4 bases remaining between them. The CDR3 sequence is 13 residues long. The CDR3 DNA sequence: TGTGCCAGCAGTTTATCCGATAATTCACCCCTCCACTTT. Encoded protein: CASSLSDNSPLHF.

The chain joins TRBV7-9 to TRBJ2-3; D possibly corresponds to TRBD1 (6 bases). CDR3 length: 15 residues. V shed 4 bases and J shed 1 base, with 12 bases lying between them. The germline V gene encodes CDR1 SEHNR and CDR2 FQNEAQ (reference sequence). CDR3 sequence: CASSSPWGRTDTQYF. CDR3 coding DNA: TGTGCCAGCAGCTCCCCCTGGGGGCGCACAGATACGCAGTATTTT.

V and J are TRBV7-9 and TRBJ1-4; possibly TRBD1 for D (6 bases). The CDR3 is 15 residues long. Trimming stripped 7 bases from V and 7 bases from J, with 19 bases between. The germline gives CDR1 SEHNR, CDR2 FQNEAQ (reference sequence). CDR3 amino acids: CASTPSGGLAEKLFF. In DNA form, the CDR3 reads TGTGCCAGCACCCCTTCCGGGGGGCTAGCTGAAAAACTGTTTTTT.

The chain links TRBV20-1 to TRBJ1-2, with D unresolved. This CDR3 is built from 16 residues. CDR1 and CDR2 (germline): DFQATT, SNEGSKA (reference sequence). Trimming took off 0 bases at V and 0 bases at J, with 14 bases between the two ends. This chain's CDR3 is CSARDIQVTTNYGYTF. In DNA, the CDR3 is TGCAGTGCTAGAGATATTCAAGTTACCACTAACTATGGCTACACCTTC.

This clonotype showed up just once. The V call is TRBV28, the J call TRBJ2-1, with D unclear. Germline assignment: CDR1 MDHEN and CDR2 SYDVKM. V lost 4 bases and J 7 bases, leaving 8 bases between the germline ends. The length of the CDR3 is 12 residues. The CDR3 loop is CASSYISNEQFF. Written as DNA, the CDR3 is TGTGCCAGCAGTTATATTTCGAATGAGCAGTTCTTC.

Many counts were recorded for this clonotype. The rearrangement links TRBV25-1 to TRBJ1-5, with D possibly matching TRBD1 (5 bases). This CDR3 contains 14 residues. Looked up from germline, CDR1 is MGHDK and CDR2 is SYGVNS. Trimming stripped 1 base from V and 10 bases from J, with 14 bases between. CDR3 DNA: TGTGCCAGCAGTGAATGGGGCGAGTTCGGACCCCAGCATTTT. This codes for CASSEWGEFGPQHF.

The chain joins TRBV28 to TRBJ2-3; 9 nucleotides match TRBD1. Trimming cost V 5 bases and J 6 bases; bases outside gene matches: 6. Germline lookup yields CDR1 MDHEN and CDR2 SYDVKM. The CDR3 is made up of 14 amino acids. In DNA form, the CDR3 reads TGTGCCAGCAGTAAAGGGACAGGGTGGGATACGCAGTATTTT. It translates to CASSKGTGWDTQYF.

This clonotype was observed once. The chain has TRBV7-9 and TRBJ2-5; TRBD1 might be the D (7 bases). Trimming shortened V by 5 bases and J by 11 bases, and 24 bases separated the two germline ends. This CDR3 comprises 15 residues. The germline V gene has CDR1 SEHNR and CDR2 FQNEAQ (reference sequence). The CDR3 sequence is CASSPRGGGNNEQYF. The CDR3 coding sequence is TGTGCCAGCAGCCCTCGAGGGGGCGGGAACAATGAGCAGTACTTC.

This clonotype was seen ten or more times. The V call is TRBV4-3, the J call TRBJ2-3; maybe TRBD1 (6 bases). V was pared by 4 bases and J by 0 bases, with 14 bases between. The CDR3 has 16 residues. CDR1 is LGHNA, CDR2 YSLEER, per germline. The CDR3 loop reads CASSRDRFSSTDTQYF. The CDR3 region has the DNA TGCGCCAGCAGCCGAGACAGGTTTTCTAGCACAGATACGCAGTATTTT.

A remark on this clonotype: A read error may account for a junction end that differs from germline. V usage is TRBV12-3 or TRBV12-4 and J usage is TRBJ2-3; D is unclear. The CDR3 covers 16 residues. The CDR3 region is CASSSTHSSRADAQYF. The CDR3 nucleotides read TGTGCCAGCAGTTCCACCCACAGCTCGAGAGCAGATGCGCAGTATTTT.

Comment on this clonotype: This could be a read error, since a much larger clone is one nucleotide away. V is TRBV7-8 and J is TRBJ2-5; tentatively, D is TRBD2 (5 bases). The J call may be faulty, since TRBJ2-7 better matches the DNA end. The CDR3 loop spans 13 amino acids. Looked up from germline, CDR1 is SGHVS and CDR2 is FQNEAQ. CDR3 protein: CASSVALRVEQYF. CDR3 in DNA: TGTGCCAGCAGCGTAGCGTTACGGGTCGAGCAGTACTTC.

This clonotype has a handful of counts. The chain combines TRBV4-1 with TRBJ2-3, with D uncertain. Trimming shortened V by 3 bases and J by 0 bases, and 13 bases separated the two germline ends. Looked up from germline, CDR1 is MGHRA and CDR2 is YSYEKL. This CDR3 region has 16 residues. The CDR3: CASSQGPGPSTDTQYF. In nucleotides, the CDR3 is TGCGCCAGCAGCCAGGGCCCCGGGCCCAGCACAGATACGCAGTATTTT.

This clonotype appeared a few times. The chain links TRBV7-6 to TRBJ2-7; 12 bases match TRBD2. The CDR3 is made up of 15 amino acids. V was pared by 3 bases and J by 4 bases, with 4 bases of the junction left unmatched. Germline V lookup: CDR1 SGHVS, CDR2 FNYEAQ. The DNA for the CDR3 is TGTGCCAGCAGCTTGGCCGGGACTAGCGGGTACGAGCAGTACTTC. It is translated as CASSLAGTSGYEQYF. The whole variable domain, remainder taken from reference TRBV7-6 and TRBJ2-7, is GAGVSQSPRYKVTKRGQDVALRCDPISGHVSLYWYRQALGQGPEFLTYFNYEAQQDKSGLPNDRFSAERPEGSISTLTIQRTEQRDSAMYRCASSLAGTSGYEQYFGPGTRLTVT.

A few counts support this clonotype. This chain joins TRBV20-1 and TRBJ2-5; perhaps TRBD2 as D (5 bases). Per the germline V gene, CDR1 is DFQATT and CDR2 is SNEGSKA (reference sequence). Trimming took off 0 bases at V and 4 bases at J, with 9 bases between the two ends. This CDR3 comprises 13 residues. The CDR3 region has the DNA TGCAGTGCTAGAGAGGAGGTTCGAGAGACCCAGTACTTC. This codes for CSAREEVRETQYF.

This clonotype appeared a few times. The V and J genes are TRBV5-5 and TRBJ2-7; D possibly corresponds to TRBD1 (6 bases). There are 14 residues in the CDR3. V was shortened by 2 bases and J by 2 bases, with 11 bases between the two germline ends. Germline CDR1 is SGHKS and CDR2 is YYEKEE (reference sequence). The CDR3, as DNA: TGTGCCAGCAGCTTACCCGGGACAACCTACGAGCAGTACTTC. This gives the protein CASSLPGTTYEQYF.

The chain joins TRBV9 to TRBJ2-5; D remains ambiguous. V was clipped by 0 bases and J by 5 bases, with 11 bases between them. CDR1 and CDR2 from the germline V gene are SGDLS and YYNGEE. CDR3 length equals 14 residues. The CDR3 nucleotides read TGTGCCAGCAGCGTAGCATCTGGGATGGAGACCCAGTACTTC. Encoded protein: CASSVASGMETQYF.

This clonotype was seen repeatedly, ten times or more. The V and J genes are TRBV20-1 and TRBJ2-1; D remains ambiguous. Looked up from germline, CDR1 is DFQATT and CDR2 is SNEGSKA (reference sequence). This CDR3 region has 12 residues. Trimming stripped 7 bases from V and 0 bases from J, with 7 bases between. Written as DNA, the CDR3 is TGCAGTGTCGGTACCTCCTACAATGAGCAGTTCTTC. It is translated as CSVGTSYNEQFF.

This clonotype was counted a single time. A clone one base away is much larger, so this may be a read error. This rearrangement joins TRBV20-1 to TRBJ2-1, with D perhaps TRBD1 (6 bases). TRBJ2-7 matches the DNA end more closely, so the J call is doubtful. This CDR3 has 14 amino acids. Germline CDR1 reads DFQATT; CDR2 reads SNEGSKA (reference sequence). CDR3 bases: TGCAGTGCCTCGGTGGGGGCCTCCTACAATGAGCAGTACTTC. Encoded protein: CSASVGASYNEQYF.

V gene TRBV4-3 combines with J gene TRBJ2-1; a possible D gene is TRBD2 (7 bases). Germline CDR1 LGHNA, CDR2 YSLEER. The length of the CDR3 is 15 residues. The V end was cut by 5 bases, the J end by 10 bases, with 21 bases between. The CDR3 loop is CASSVGARGANEQFF. CDR3 DNA: TGCGCCAGCAGCGTCGGGGCCCGGGGGGCTAACGAGCAGTTCTTC.

This clonotype occurred a few times. As DNA, the CDR3 is TGTGCCAGCAGCCCACACCCCAGACTAGCGGTGACGGAGACCCAGTACTTC. Amino acid sequence: CASSPHPRLAVTETQYF. The chain is built from TRBV7-9 and TRBJ2-5, with 9 nucleotides matching TRBD2. The length of the CDR3 is 17 residues. V trimming: 5 bases; J trimming: 5 bases; junction bases outside the gene matches: 15. Germline lookup yields CDR1 SEHNR and CDR2 FQNEAQ (reference sequence).

The rearrangement links TRBV9 to TRBJ2-1; 10 bases line up with TRBD2. The CDR3 is 15 residues long. The germline V gene has CDR1 SGDLS and CDR2 YYNGEE. The V segment lost 0 bases and the J segment 9 bases; nucleotides outside the gene matches: 6. The CDR3 loop reads CASSVVSGGAVEQFF. CDR3 bases: TGTGCCAGCAGCGTAGTAAGCGGGGGGGCGGTTGAGCAGTTCTTC.

Many counts were recorded for this clonotype. The rearrangement links TRBV4-1 to TRBJ2-3, with D perhaps matching TRBD2 (6 bases). Trimming took off 0 bases at V and 7 bases at J, with 14 bases between the two ends. The CDR3 covers 15 residues. Germline-derived CDR1 and CDR2 are MGHRA and YSYEKL. In DNA form, the CDR3 reads TGCGCCAGCAGCCAAGAAAGTGCGGGAATTAATACGCAGTATTTT. Translated: CASSQESAGINTQYF.

This chain connects TRBV6-6 to TRBJ2-7; 8 positions match TRBD1. The J call is uncertain, as TRBJ2-4 better fits the DNA end. The length of the CDR3 is 15 residues. Germline CDR1 reads MNHNY; CDR2 reads SVGAGI (reference sequence). The CDR3 nucleotides are TGTGCCACCGACAGGGGAACCCTAGCCAAAAACATTCAGTACTTC. As protein: CATDRGTLAKNIQYF.

The rearrangement uses TRBV12-3 or TRBV12-4 and TRBJ2-7; D is uncertain. TRBJ2-5 matches the DNA end more closely, so the J call is doubtful. The CDR3 consists of 13 residues. CDR3 loop: CASSVSAKETQYF. In nucleotides, the CDR3 is TGTGCCAGCAGTGTAAGTGCTAAAGAGACCCAGTACTTC.

The V call is TRBV12-3 or TRBV12-4, the J call TRBJ2-2; D is perhaps TRBD2 (6 bases). The CDR3 length is 18 residues. V was clipped by 6 bases and J by 0 bases, with 20 bases between them. CDR3 loop: CASSFQPPSGANTGELFF. The CDR3 DNA sequence: TGTGCCAGCAGCTTCCAACCCCCTTCGGGAGCGAACACCGGGGAGCTGTTTTTT.

The chain joins TRBV4-2 to TRBJ1-1; no firm D call. This CDR3 region has 13 residues. From germline, CDR1 is LGHNA and CDR2 YNFKEQ. Trimming pared 4 bases from V and 6 bases from J, leaving 12 bases between. The CDR3 DNA sequence: TGTGCCAGCAGCCCAGCCGGCGACCCTGAAGCTTTCTTT. Translation gives CASSPAGDPEAFF.

The chain links TRBV5-6 to TRBJ2-7; D call uncertain. The CDR3 spans 12 residues. Germline assignment: CDR1 SGHDT and CDR2 YYEEEE. V was cut by 1 base and J by 7 bases, with 9 bases left in between. The CDR3: CASSLWANEQYF. The CDR3 DNA sequence: TGTGCCAGCAGCTTGTGGGCTAATGAGCAGTACTTC.

Concerning this clonotype: A much larger clonotype is one base distant, so this may be a read error. This chain uses TRBV7-3 with TRBJ2-4; D is unresolved. The CDR3 sequence is 13 residues long. The V end was cut by 5 bases, the J end by 13 bases, with 18 bases between. Germline V lookup: CDR1 SGHTA, CDR2 FQGTGA. The CDR3 DNA is TGTGCCAGCAGCCTTGACCAGAACAATGAGCAGTACTTC. Amino acid sequence: CASSLDQNNEQYF.

The chain is built from TRBV3-1 and TRBJ2-2; 11 bases align to TRBD1. This CDR3 has 15 amino acids. Unmatched junction bases numbered 4, after V lost 3 bases and J lost 7 bases. Germline CDR1 is LGHDT and CDR2 is YNNKEL (reference sequence). CDR3 sequence reads: CASSQDRGHGGELFF. The CDR3 nucleotides read TGTGCCAGCAGCCAGGACAGGGGGCATGGCGGGGAGCTGTTTTTT.

The genes are TRBV4-1 and TRBJ2-3; possibly TRBD1 or TRBD2 for D (5 bases each). The CDR3 spans 15 residues. Trimming shortened V by 8 bases and J by 4 bases, and 19 bases separated the two germline ends. The germline V gene encodes CDR1 MGHRA and CDR2 YSYEKL. The CDR3 DNA sequence: TGCGCCAGCGGAGATATTGGGCAGGGACCAGATACGCAGTATTTT. It yields the protein CASGDIGQGPDTQYF.

This clonotype was counted a few times. The V call is TRBV7-9, the J call TRBJ2-3, with 8 bases fitting TRBD1. Germline CDR1 reads SEHNR; CDR2 reads FQNEAQ (reference sequence). There are 19 residues in the CDR3. With V trimmed by 1 base and J by 8 bases, 20 bases remained unmatched. The CDR3 nucleotides are TGTGCCAGCAGCTTAGAACGGGTCTCCGGAACAGGGGGGAGAGGTACGCAGTATTTT. Its protein product is CASSLERVSGTGGRGTQYF.